The T cell receptor (beta chain) described here comes from a study of T-cell reconstitution after alpha-beta-depleted transplantation in children. General observations from the study: One year after transplant, T-cell counts and diversity came mostly from newly produced T cells. About two months after transplant, alpha-beta T cells reportedly came from several hundred expanded graft clones. Surviving recipient T cells and thymic progenitors underlay high day-60 TCRbeta diversity in some patients.

Trimming removed 1 base from V and 2 bases from J, with 9 bases in between. From germline, CDR1 is SGHVS and CDR2 FNYEAQ. The CDR3 spans 16 residues. Concerning this clonotype itself: Its antigen is unidentified.

The TCRbeta library incorporated unique molecular identifiers. TCRdb re-called the PCR reads with MiXCR, one entry per CDR3 protein. The sample carries 600,000 or so distinct CDR3 sequences, more than 20% recorded once. This receptor was obtained from a boy younger than two who had a stem cell transplant for acute myeloid leukemia, so the T cells may come from the graft donor. Sequencing used PBMCs, mostly from graft donor cells, obtained 360 days after TCRalphabeta/CD19-depleted stem cell transplant. The rearrangement uses TRBV7-6 and TRBJ2-6; D uncertain. The CDR3: CASSLVELTGANVLTF. CDR3 DNA sequence: TGTGCCAGCAGCTTAGTAGAACTGACTGGGGCCAACGTCCTGACTTTC.